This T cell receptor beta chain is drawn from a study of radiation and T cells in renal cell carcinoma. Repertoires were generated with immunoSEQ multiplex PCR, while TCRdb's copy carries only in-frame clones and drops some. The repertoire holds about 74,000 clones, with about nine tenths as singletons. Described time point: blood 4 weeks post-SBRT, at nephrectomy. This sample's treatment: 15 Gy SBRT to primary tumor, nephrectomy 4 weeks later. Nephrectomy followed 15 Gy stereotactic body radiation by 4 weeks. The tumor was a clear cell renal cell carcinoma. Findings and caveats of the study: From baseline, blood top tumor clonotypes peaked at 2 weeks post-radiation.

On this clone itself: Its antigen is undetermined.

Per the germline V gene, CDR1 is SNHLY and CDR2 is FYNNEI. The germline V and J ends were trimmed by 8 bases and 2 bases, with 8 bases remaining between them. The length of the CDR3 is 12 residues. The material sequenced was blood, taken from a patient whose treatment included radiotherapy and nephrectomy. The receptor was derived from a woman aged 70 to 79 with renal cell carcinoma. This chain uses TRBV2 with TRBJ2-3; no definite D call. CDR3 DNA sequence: TGTGCCAGCCTTTTCCTCACAGATACGCAGTATTTT. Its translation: CASLFLTDTQYF.